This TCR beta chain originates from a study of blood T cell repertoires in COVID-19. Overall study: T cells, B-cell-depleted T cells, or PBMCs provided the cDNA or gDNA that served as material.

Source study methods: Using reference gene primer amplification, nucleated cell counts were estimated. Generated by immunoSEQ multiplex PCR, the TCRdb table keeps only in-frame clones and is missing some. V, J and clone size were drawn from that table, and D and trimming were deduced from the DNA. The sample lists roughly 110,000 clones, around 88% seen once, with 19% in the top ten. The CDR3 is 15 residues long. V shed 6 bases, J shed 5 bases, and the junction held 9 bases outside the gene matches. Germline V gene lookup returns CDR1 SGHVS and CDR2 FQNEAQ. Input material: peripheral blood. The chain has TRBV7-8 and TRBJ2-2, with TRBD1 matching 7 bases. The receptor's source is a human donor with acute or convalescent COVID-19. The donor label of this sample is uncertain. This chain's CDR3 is CASSYYRGWTGELFF. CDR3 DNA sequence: TGTGCCAGCAGTTATTACAGGGGTTGGACCGGGGAGCTGTTTTTT.